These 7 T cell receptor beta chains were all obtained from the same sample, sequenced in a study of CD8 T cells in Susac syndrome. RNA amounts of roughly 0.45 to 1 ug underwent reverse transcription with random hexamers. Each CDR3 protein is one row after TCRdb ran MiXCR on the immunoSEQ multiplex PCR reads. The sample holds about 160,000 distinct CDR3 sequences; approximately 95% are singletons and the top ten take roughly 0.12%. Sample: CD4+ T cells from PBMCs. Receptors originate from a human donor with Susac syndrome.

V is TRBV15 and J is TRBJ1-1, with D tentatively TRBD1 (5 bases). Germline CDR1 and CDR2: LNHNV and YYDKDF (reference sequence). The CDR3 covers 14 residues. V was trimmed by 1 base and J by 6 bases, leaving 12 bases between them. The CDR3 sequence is CATSRGFRQPEAFF. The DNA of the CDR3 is TGTGCCACCAGCAGAGGATTTAGACAGCCTGAAGCTTTCTTT.

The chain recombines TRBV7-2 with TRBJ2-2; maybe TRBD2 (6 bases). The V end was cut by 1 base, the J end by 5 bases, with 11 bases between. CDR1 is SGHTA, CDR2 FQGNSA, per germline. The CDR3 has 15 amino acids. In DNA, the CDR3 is TGTGCCAGCAGCTTAGGGGGGAGGCGTACCGGGGAGCTGTTTTTT. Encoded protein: CASSLGGRRTGELFF.

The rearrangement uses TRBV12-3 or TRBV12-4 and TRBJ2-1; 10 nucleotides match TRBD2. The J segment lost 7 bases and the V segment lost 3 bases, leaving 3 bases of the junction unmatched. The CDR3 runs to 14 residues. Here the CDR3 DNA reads TGTGCCAGCAGTTTCGGGACTAGCGAGAATGAGCAGTTCTTC. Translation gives CASSFGTSENEQFF.

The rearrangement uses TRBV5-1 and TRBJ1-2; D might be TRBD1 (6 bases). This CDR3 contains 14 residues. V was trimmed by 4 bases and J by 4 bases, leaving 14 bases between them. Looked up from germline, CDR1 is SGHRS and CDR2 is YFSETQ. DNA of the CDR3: TGCGCCAGCAGCGACGGGACAAGCATCTATGGCTACACCTTC. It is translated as CASSDGTSIYGYTF.

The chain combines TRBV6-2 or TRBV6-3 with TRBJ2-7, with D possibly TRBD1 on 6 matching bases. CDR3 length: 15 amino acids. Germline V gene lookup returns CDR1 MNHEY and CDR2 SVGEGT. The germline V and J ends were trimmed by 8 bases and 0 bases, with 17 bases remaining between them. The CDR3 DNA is TGTGCCAGCCAACAGAACCAGGGGAACTCCTACGAGCAGTACTTC. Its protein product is CASQQNQGNSYEQYF.

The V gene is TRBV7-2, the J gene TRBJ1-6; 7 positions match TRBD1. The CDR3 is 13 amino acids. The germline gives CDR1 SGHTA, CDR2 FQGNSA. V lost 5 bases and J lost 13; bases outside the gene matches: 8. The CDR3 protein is CASSPDRDLPLHF. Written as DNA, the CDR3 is TGTGCCAGCAGCCCCGACAGGGATCTCCCCCTCCACTTT.

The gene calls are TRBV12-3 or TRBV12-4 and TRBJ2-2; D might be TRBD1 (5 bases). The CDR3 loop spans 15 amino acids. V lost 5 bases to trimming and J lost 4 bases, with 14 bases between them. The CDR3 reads CASSTETVGTGELFF. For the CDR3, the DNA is TGTGCCAGCAGTACAGAGACAGTCGGCACCGGGGAGCTGTTTTTT.